A single sample gave rise to the 16 T cell receptor beta chains below, sequenced in a study of breast tumors, draining lymph nodes, adjacent tissues. The lymph nodes were axillary draining lymph nodes from breast cancer patients. One entry per CDR3 protein, called by TCRdb with MiXCR from the multiplex PCR reads. The sample consists of about 180,000 distinct CDR3 sequences, about 34% of them appearing once. Specimen: axillary lymph node tissue. The receptors shown here come from a female donor with breast cancer. Some clones in this sample may be carry-over from other donors' samples.

V is TRBV20-1 and J is TRBJ1-6; D perhaps matches TRBD1 (6 bases). The CDR3 is 15 amino acids. From germline, CDR1 is DFQATT and CDR2 SNEGSKA (reference sequence). V lost 5 bases, J lost 2 bases, and 13 bases lay in between. Here the CDR3 reads CSARTDITYNSPLHF. The CDR3 DNA sequence: TGCAGTGCTCGGACAGATATAACCTATAATTCACCCCTCCACTTT.

This clonotype was picked up many times. A much larger clone sits a single nucleotide away, making a read error possible. V and J are TRBV12-3 or TRBV12-4 and TRBJ2-2; D perhaps matches TRBD2 (6 bases). The ends were cut back, 3 bases at V and 6 bases at J, with 8 bases in the middle. This CDR3 has 13 amino acids. CDR3 in amino acids: CASSFSGAGELFF. In DNA form, the CDR3 reads TGTGCCAGCAGTTTCTCGGGAGCCGGGGAGCTGTTTTTT.

This clonotype has a count of ten or more. This chain joins TRBV10-3 and TRBJ2-7; maybe TRBD2 (6 bases). The CDR3 has 15 amino acids. The germline gives CDR1 ENHRY, CDR2 SYGVKD. The V and J ends lost 4 bases and 7 bases respectively, with 20 bases between them. The chain's CDR3 is CAISGQPTGGWEQYF. The CDR3, as DNA: TGTGCCATCAGTGGGCAGCCCACCGGGGGTTGGGAGCAGTACTTC.

At least ten counts were recorded for this clonotype. The genes are TRBV5-1 and TRBJ1-2, with D tentatively TRBD1 (5 bases). V shed 4 bases and J shed 4 bases, with 17 bases lying between them. Per germline, CDR1 SGHRS and CDR2 YFSETQ. CDR3 length equals 15 residues. CDR3 nucleotides: TGCGCCAGCAGCCCTCTATGGGGGACCGGCTATGGCTACACCTTC. Protein sequence: CASSPLWGTGYGYTF.

This clonotype occurred many times. The chain joins TRBV25-1 to TRBJ2-4; D call uncertain. In germline, CDR1 is MGHDK, CDR2 SYGVNS. The CDR3 spans 13 residues. The germline V and J ends were trimmed by 1 base and 7 bases, with 8 bases remaining between them. This CDR3 reads CASSEFGPNIQYF. Written as DNA, the CDR3 is TGTGCCAGCAGTGAATTCGGGCCCAACATTCAGTACTTC.

A remark on this clonotype: Just one base apart from a much larger clone, this may be a read error. The V call is TRBV20-1, the J call TRBJ1-4, with D unresolved. CDR3 length equals 13 residues. Germline assignment: CDR1 DFQATT and CDR2 SNEGSKA (reference sequence). CDR3 sequence reads: CSADGGLGEKPFF. The DNA of the CDR3 is TGCAGTGCGGACGGCGGCCTCGGGGAAAAACCGTTTTTT.

This chain uses TRBV7-2 with TRBJ1-1; TRBD1 matches at 9 bases. This CDR3 comprises 14 residues. With 5 bases clipped from V and 2 bases from J, the junction kept 3 bases outside the gene matches. Germline CDR1 SGHTA, CDR2 FQGNSA. CDR3 bases: TGTGCCAGCAGCGTACAGGGGGCTAACACTGAAGCTTTCTTT. It codes for CASSVQGANTEAFF.

A few counts support this clonotype. Being one base from a much bigger clone, this may be a read error. The genes are TRBV20-1 and TRBJ2-5; D remains ambiguous. Germline-derived CDR1 and CDR2 are DFQATT and SNEGSKA (reference sequence). The CDR3 totals 12 residues. In DNA form, the CDR3 reads TGCAGTGCTAGAATGAGCCAAGAGACCCCGTACTTC. It translates to CSARMSQETPYF.

In the case of this clonotype: A read error may be the cause here, since a much bigger clone is one base away. The rearrangement joins TRBV20-1 to TRBJ2-1; 9 nucleotides match TRBD2. J lost 9 bases, V lost 2 bases, and 8 bases had no gene match. Germline CDR1 is DFQATT and CDR2 is SNEGSKA (reference sequence). The CDR3 has 14 residues. The CDR3 sequence: CSARLAGVRTEQFF. CDR3 coding DNA: TGCAGTGCTAGATTAGCGGGAGTTAGGACTGAGCAGTTCTTC.

The chain recombines TRBV7-2 with TRBJ2-5, with 8 bases lining up with TRBD2. V lost 0 bases and J lost 5; bases outside the gene matches: 2. The V gene's germline CDR1 is SGHTA and CDR2 FQGNSA. CDR3 size: 14 residues. The CDR3 nucleotides are TGTGCCAGCAGCTTAGCTGCTAGCGGGGAGACCCAGTACTTC. Amino acids: CASSLAASGETQYF.

This clonotype was recorded many times. The V call is TRBV2, the J call TRBJ2-7, with unresolved D. This CDR3 comprises 12 residues. CDR1 SNHLY and CDR2 FYNNEI come from the germline V gene. V was pared by 2 bases and J by 4 bases, with 6 bases between. The CDR3 region is CASSEFVYEQYF. CDR3 DNA: TGTGCCAGCAGTGAATTTGTTTACGAGCAGTACTTC.

This clonotype was counted many times. The chain is built from TRBV2 and TRBJ1-4; D may be TRBD1 (6 bases). The length of the CDR3 is 13 residues. CDR1 is SNHLY and CDR2 is FYNNEI in the germline V gene. V lost 8 bases and J 6 bases, leaving 13 bases between the germline ends. The CDR3 reads CASSPQGHEKLFF. Here the CDR3 DNA reads TGTGCCAGCTCGCCCCAGGGGCATGAAAAACTGTTTTTT.

This clonotype was picked up a small number of times. Likely a read error: the CDR3 ends without its conserved phenylalanine or tryptophan. The chain has TRBV4-1 and TRBJ2-5; D is perhaps TRBD1 or TRBD2 (5 bases each). CDR3 size: 15 residues. Germline V gives CDR1 MGHRA, CDR2 YSYEKL. V lost 4 bases, J lost 5 bases, and 17 bases lay in between. The CDR3 protein is CASSLLQEAGETQYL. The CDR3 nucleotides read TGCGCCAGCAGCCTCCTACAGGAGGCGGGCGAGACCCAGTACCTC.

With regard to this clonotype: The CDR3 ends on some other residue instead of the conserved phenylalanine or tryptophan, so this is likely a read error. The limits of the CDR3 on the DNA are not certain, so only TCRdb's listed CDR3 is given. The chain couples TRBV24-1 to TRBJ2-3. The CDR3 has 14 residues if both end residues are counted. The germline V gene has CDR1 KGHDR and CDR2 SFDVKD. The CDR3: CATSDWRGTDTRYL.

The sample holds many counts of this clonotype. The chain uses TRBV6-5 and TRBJ2-7, with D possibly being TRBD2 (6 bases). Germline assignment: CDR1 MNHEY and CDR2 SVGAGI. V dropped 0 bases and J dropped 2 bases, with 26 bases sitting between them. The CDR3 sequence is 20 residues long. The CDR3 bases are TGTGCCAGCAGTTACTCGGTTCAGGGCAAAAAGGTAGCGGATCCCTACGAGCAGTACTTC. Its protein product is CASSYSVQGKKVADPYEQYF.

The sample holds a few counts of this clonotype. The V gene is TRBV28, the J gene TRBJ1-2; TRBD1 aligns across 8 bases. Germline CDR1 MDHEN, CDR2 SYDVKM. CDR3 length: 14 residues. The V gene end was trimmed by 5 bases and the J gene end by 4 bases; junction bases not matched to a gene: 6. Written as DNA, the CDR3 is TGTGCCAGCAGTCCAGGGGGCACTTCCTATGGCTACACCTTC. It yields the protein CASSPGGTSYGYTF.